This record covers a single T cell receptor (beta chain). Its antigen remains unknown. A much larger clonotype is one base distant, so this may be a read error. Methods described previously, with TCR primers listed, were used for bulk TCR libraries. Using its own MiXCR run on the PCR reads, TCRdb lists one record per CDR3 protein. The sample contains fewer than 350,000 distinct CDR3 sequences, about a quarter of which appear only once. The data belong to a study of molecular identifiers for immune sequencing clone quantification. Notes on the study in general: Sizes of clones that are highly expanded could be underestimated (if identical TCR molecules share a barcode). Effector cells had over 99% of their molecules in clones above 20 RNA copies, while naive cells had under 1%.

This receptor was taken from a human donor in good health. Some libraries in this study had Jurkat cell RNA spiked in. The sample comprised naive CD8+ T cells from blood, with Jurkat cell RNA spiked in. Subset of the sample: FACS-sorted CD8+CD4-CCR7+CD45RA+ naive T cells.

CDR3 DNA: TGTGCCAGCAGCTTGTCTCCTTCGGGGGGCACTGAAGCTTTCTTT. It codes for CASSLSPSGGTEAFF. The rearrangement uses TRBV5-3 and TRBJ1-1, with D tentatively TRBD1 (5 bases). TRBV5-3 is noted as an ORF with a role that remains uncertain. This CDR3 spans 15 amino acids.